This TCR beta chain is drawn from a study of healthy donors' naive CD4 and CD8 T cells. About the research overall: Donors, half of them female, were 20-25, 40-50 or 60-70 years old. TCR alpha primers covered all functional IMGT alpha gene variants.

CDR3 size: 12 residues. Deletions cut 5 bases from V and 6 bases from J, with 14 bases between. CDR1 GTSNPN and CDR2 SVGIG come from the germline V gene (reference sequence). Study findings and constraints: A reported CD4+/CD8+ bias affected most V and J genes in naive cells.

Starting from about 0.45 ug of total RNA, TCR libraries were made with linear amplification. A single record per CDR3 protein comes from TCRdb applying MiXCR to the reads. Of about 180,000 distinct CDR3 sequences listed, about 76% are singletons. With regard to this clonotype: As yet, its antigen is unknown.

V gene TRBV30 combines with J gene TRBJ2-7; TRBD2 is a possible D gene (6 bases). The source is a pool of human donors in good health; the sample pools cells from several healthy donors. Sequenced input: naive CD4+ and CD8+ T cells sorted from blood, pooled from several donors. The CDR3, as DNA: TGTGCCTGGGATGAGGAGGGATTCGAGCAGTACTTC. As protein: CAWDEEGFEQYF.